These 18 T cell receptor beta chains were all obtained from the same sample, sequenced in a study of T cell responses to AZD1222 COVID-19 vaccine. Assay: immunoSEQ multiplex PCR; the TCRdb copy retains only in-frame clones and omits some. The sample lists 95,000 to 150,000 clones; about 90% were seen once. The input for sequencing was peripheral blood, taken on day 0 of AZD1222 vaccination. The origin of the receptors is an adult in good health.

The chain recombines TRBV28 with TRBJ1-3, with D tentatively TRBD1 (5 bases). In germline, CDR1 is MDHEN, CDR2 SYDVKM. V was shortened by 8 bases and J by 0 bases, with 14 bases between the two germline ends. The CDR3 is 15 amino acids. The CDR3: CASLSVGGSGNTIYF. In DNA form, the CDR3 reads TGTGCCAGCCTCTCAGTTGGGGGCTCTGGAAACACCATATATTTT.

The chain links TRBV4-2 to TRBJ2-7; D is perhaps TRBD1 (6 bases). Germline assignment: CDR1 LGHNA and CDR2 YNFKEQ. The germline V and J ends were trimmed by 3 bases and 0 bases, with 15 bases remaining between them. CDR3 size: 16 residues. The CDR3 nucleotides read TGTGCCAGCAGCCATGACCTTGGACAGAGCTCCTACGAGCAGTACTTC. Its translation is CASSHDLGQSSYEQYF.

This chain connects TRBV6-4 to TRBJ2-1; 10 bases line up with TRBD1. CDR1 is MRHNA, CDR2 SNTAGT, per germline. The CDR3 is made up of 15 amino acids. V shed 3 bases and J 8 bases; nucleotides not matched to a gene: 7. CDR3 in DNA: TGTGCCAGCAGTGAGCCGGGACAGGGGCCCGATGAGCAGTTCTTC. Protein product: CASSEPGQGPDEQFF.

The chain recombines TRBV5-6 with TRBJ2-7, with unresolved D. V dropped 5 bases and J dropped 2 bases, with 5 bases sitting between them. The CDR3 loop spans 11 amino acids. Germline CDR1 is SGHDT and CDR2 is YYEEEE. The CDR3 region has the DNA TGTGCCAGCAGTAAGGCCTACGAGCAGTACTTC. This codes for CASSKAYEQYF.

The chain couples TRBV5-1 to TRBJ1-1; D perhaps matches TRBD1 (5 bases). Trimming pared 6 bases from V and 6 bases from J, leaving 15 bases between. Germline values: CDR1 SGHRS, CDR2 YFSETQ. This CDR3 has 13 residues. In nucleotides, the CDR3 is TGCGCCAGCAACGCTAATCAGGGCCCTGAAGCTTTCTTT. Protein product: CASNANQGPEAFF. The full variable domain, in which reference TRBV5-1 and TRBJ1-1 provide the parts outside the CDR3, is KAGVTQTPRYLIKTRGQQVTLSCSPISGHRSVSWYQQTPGQGLQFLFEYFSETQRNKGNFPGRFSGRQFSNSRSEMNVSTLELGDSALYLCASNANQGPEAFFGQGTRLTVV.

This rearrangement joins TRBV15 to TRBJ1-4, with 7 nucleotides matching TRBD1. This CDR3 comprises 16 residues. With 5 bases clipped from V and 4 bases from J, the junction kept 10 bases outside the gene matches. Germline V CDR1 and CDR2: LNHNV, YYDKDF (reference sequence). The CDR3 DNA reads as TGTGCCACCAGCCCCACCGGACAGGAGTATAATGAAAAACTGTTTTTT. This sequence encodes CATSPTGQEYNEKLFF.

J is TRBJ1-1 and V is TRBV24-1; 7 bases map to TRBD1. This CDR3 has 12 amino acids. V lost 9 bases to trimming and J lost 1 base; unmatched junction nucleotides: 1. From germline, CDR1 is KGHDR and CDR2 SFDVKD. The DNA for the CDR3 is TGTGCCACCGGGACAGAGAACACTGAAGCTTTCTTT. Amino acids: CATGTENTEAFF.

This clone was seen just once. This chain uses TRBV9 with TRBJ2-7, with 8 bases aligning to TRBD2. This CDR3 region has 16 residues. J lost 6 bases, V lost 0 bases, and 11 bases had no gene match. Germline V lookup: CDR1 SGDLS, CDR2 YYNGEE. The DNA for the CDR3 is TGTGCCAGCAGCGTAGTCCCGGGGGGGCGCTTGTCCGAGCAGTACTTC. Residues: CASSVVPGGRLSEQYF.

The chain employs TRBV14 and TRBJ2-5; D perhaps matches TRBD2 (7 bases). The length of the CDR3 is 16 residues. V shed 3 bases and J shed 5 bases, with 19 bases lying between them. The germline CDR1 and CDR2 sequences are SGHDN and FVKESK. In nucleotides, the CDR3 is TGTGCCAGCAGCCACCCGTCGGGGGGCTTTCAGGAGACCCAGTACTTC. Translating it yields CASSHPSGGFQETQYF.

The rearrangement joins TRBV19 to TRBJ1-1; maybe TRBD1 (5 bases). Trimming took 6 bases from V and 3 from J, leaving 14 bases between them. CDR3 length equals 14 residues. The germline gives CDR1 LNHDA, CDR2 SQIVND (reference sequence). DNA for the CDR3: TGTGCCAGTAGGCTCAGGGAGTCTGACACTGAAGCTTTCTTT. Translating it yields CASRLRESDTEAFF.

The J gene is TRBJ1-2, the V gene TRBV2, with 7 bases aligning to TRBD1. Germline CDR1 reads SNHLY; CDR2 reads FYNNEI. Trimming removed 8 bases from V and 4 bases from J; junction bases left unmatched: 13. This CDR3 has 15 amino acids. The CDR3 DNA sequence: TGTGCCAGCGGAGAACAGGGGCTACTCACCTATGGCTACACCTTC. Protein product: CASGEQGLLTYGYTF. The full variable domain, completed using reference TRBV2 and TRBJ1-2, is EPEVTQTPSHQVTQMGQEVILRCVPISNHLYFYWYRQILGQKVEFLVSFYNNEISEKSEIFDDQFSVERPDGSNFTLKIRSTKLEDSAMYFCASGEQGLLTYGYTFGSGTRLTVV.

This chain joins TRBV3-1 (or the pseudogene TRBV3-2) and TRBJ1-1; D gene ambiguous. Germline-derived CDR1 and CDR2 are LGHDT and YNNKEL (reference sequence). Trimming removed 4 bases from V and 8 bases from J, with 11 bases in between. The CDR3 has 12 amino acids. The CDR3 here is CASSPTAREAFF. The CDR3, as DNA: TGTGCCAGCAGCCCCACCGCAAGGGAAGCTTTCTTT.

The chain carries TRBV27 and TRBJ1-5, with D hard to call. V lost 6 bases to trimming and J lost 0 bases, with 9 bases between them. CDR1 and CDR2 (germline): MNHEY, SMNVEV (reference sequence). This CDR3 region has 14 residues. For the CDR3, the DNA is TGTGCCAGCAGCCCACAGTATAGCAATCAGCCCCAGCATTTT. It is translated as CASSPQYSNQPQHF.

A remark on this clone: Other nucleotide sequences in the sample specify the same CDR3. J is TRBJ2-7 and V is TRBV18; the match to TRBD2 covers 9 bases. CDR3 length: 13 amino acids. The germline gives CDR1 KGHSH, CDR2 LQKENI. The junction had 3 bases not matched to a gene; V was cut back by 2 bases and J by 7 bases. CDR3 loop: CASSPGLAREQYF. For the CDR3, the DNA is TGTGCCAGCTCACCAGGACTAGCGAGGGAGCAGTACTTC. Combining the CDR3 with reference TRBV18 and TRBJ2-7 gives the whole variable domain NAGVMQNPRHLVRRRGQEARLRCSPMKGHSHVYWYRQLPEEGLKFMVYLQKENIIDESGMPKERFSAEFPKEGPSILRIQQVVRGDSAAYFCASSPGLAREQYFGPGTRLTVT.

The chain recombines TRBV3-1 (or the pseudogene TRBV3-2) with TRBJ1-6; D unclear. CDR1 is LGHDT and CDR2 is YNNKEL in the germline V gene (reference sequence). The CDR3 runs 14 residues. The V end was cut by 2 bases, the J end by 7 bases, with 9 bases between. This chain's CDR3 is CASSQTSPNSPLHF. CDR3 DNA sequence: TGTGCCAGCAGCCAAACTAGCCCCAATTCACCCCTCCACTTT.

The genes are TRBV7-6 and TRBJ2-3; TRBD2 matches 9 bases. The CDR3 loop spans 17 amino acids. The germline CDR1 and CDR2 sequences are SGHVS and FNYEAQ. J lost 2 bases, V lost 3 bases, and 9 bases had no gene match. CDR3 DNA sequence: TGTGCCAGCAGCTTTCAGCTGGCGGGGGGGCCCACAGATACGCAGTATTTT. Protein: CASSFQLAGGPTDTQYF.

CDR3 in amino acids: CASSYTPGWDTQYF. The CDR3 region has the DNA TGTGCCAGCAGTTACACGCCAGGGTGGGATACGCAGTATTTT. The chain uses TRBV6-2 or TRBV6-3 and TRBJ2-3; D is possibly TRBD1 (5 bases). This CDR3 region has 14 residues. Germline values: CDR1 MNHEY, CDR2 SVGEGT. V shed 2 bases and J shed 6 bases, with 12 bases lying between them.

The chain employs TRBV21-1 and TRBJ2-7; the D call in the table, TRBD2, was not verified against the DNA. TRBV21-1 is described as a pseudogene. The CDR3 covers 15 residues. The CDR3 loop reads CASSKVGGSGNEQYF. The CDR3 bases are TGTGCCAGCAGCAAAGTTGGAGGTTCGGGAAACGAGCAGTACTTC.